These T cell receptor beta chains were read from a single sample in a study of OX40 agonist ivuxolimab in advanced cancers. The method was immunoSEQ multiplex PCR; TCRdb's version includes in-frame clones alone and lacks a portion of them. There are over 45,000 clones in the sample; 85% to 90% occur only once, and 0.85% to 1% lies in the top ten. The sequencing used CD4+ or CD8+ T cells sorted from blood, collected in a trial of the OX40 agonist ivuxolimab. Source of these receptors: an adult with an advanced solid tumor such as melanoma, head and neck, liver or kidney cancer. CDR3s include the opening cysteine and the closing phenylalanine or tryptophan. The D gene is left open where the match is weak. Clone sizes are given selectively: once, few, many, or a class where the clone is expanded.

D: NA
V: TRBV18
J: TRBJ1-4
size: once
CDR3: CASSPPQGWGEKLFF
DNA: TGTGCCAGCTCACCACCCCAGGGGTGGGGTGAAAAACTGTTTTTT

D: NA
V: TRBV19
J: TRBJ1-5
size: few
CDR3: CASRGRGGNQPQHF
DNA: TGTGCCAGTAGGGGCCGGGGGGGGAATCAGCCCCAGCATTTT

D: TRBD2
V: TRBV7-2
J: TRBJ2-7
size: NA
CDR3: CASSLGLERSYEQYF
DNA: TGTGCCAGCAGCTTGGGACTAGAACGCTCCTACGAGCAGTACTTC

D: NA
V: TRBV11-2
J: TRBJ2-5
size: NA
CDR3: CASSRDGAETQYF
DNA: TGTGCCAGCAGTAGGGACGGTGCGGAGACCCAGTACTTC

D: NA
V: TRBV4-2
J: TRBJ1-2
size: NA
CDR3: CASSRGQRGDGYTF
DNA: TGTGCCAGCAGCAGAGGGCAAAGGGGGGATGGCTACACCTTC

D: TRBD1
V: TRBV2
J: TRBJ1-2
size: once
CDR3: CASSPDRVNYGYTF
DNA: TGTGCCAGCAGCCCCGACAGGGTCAACTATGGCTACACCTTC

D: NA
V: TRBV7-2
J: TRBJ2-5
size: NA
CDR3: CASSLVNGGRAETQYF
DNA: TGTGCCAGCAGCTTAGTGAACGGGGGCCGGGCAGAGACCCAGTACTTC

D: TRBD2
V: TRBV6-5
J: TRBJ2-3
size: NA
CDR3: CASSPSGDSTDTQYF
DNA: TGTGCCAGCAGTCCAAGCGGGGATAGCACAGATACGCAGTATTTT

D: NA
V: TRBV11-2
J: TRBJ2-7
size: NA
CDR3: CASSLPKGAQYF
DNA: TGTGCCAGCAGCTTGCCAAAAGGCGCGCAGTACTTC

D: TRBD1
V: TRBV19
J: TRBJ2-7
size: NA
CDR3: CATRQGSSYEQYF
DNA: TGTGCCACCCGACAGGGGAGCTCCTACGAGCAGTACTTC

D: TRBD2
V: TRBV2
J: TRBJ2-2
size: NA
CDR3: CASSIHGGANGELFF
DNA: TGTGCCAGCAGTATCCACGGGGGGGCCAACGGGGAGCTGTTTTTT

D: TRBD1
V: TRBV19
J: TRBJ1-1
size: NA
CDR3: CASSLGQLNTEAFF
DNA: TGTGCCAGTAGCCTGGGACAGCTGAACACTGAAGCTTTCTTT

D: NA
V: TRBV6-6
J: TRBJ2-5
size: NA
CDR3: CASSYGLGRETQYF
DNA: TGTGCCAGCAGTTACGGGTTAGGGAGAGAGACCCAGTACTTC

D: NA
V: TRBV2
J: TRBJ1-5
size: medium-sized
CDR3: CASSERQDNQPQHF
DNA: TGTGCCAGCAGTGAGCGACAGGACAATCAGCCCCAGCATTTT

D: TRBD2
V: TRBV6-6
J: TRBJ2-5
size: NA
CDR3: CASRSGTSGDPTQYF
DNA: TGTGCCAGCAGATCCGGGACTAGCGGGGATCCGACCCAGTACTTC

D: TRBD1
V: TRBV7-2
J: TRBJ2-7
size: once
CDR3: CASSLSGGRYEQYF
DNA: TGTGCCAGCAGCTTATCAGGGGGCCGTTACGAGCAGTACTTC

D: NA
V: TRBV6-5
J: TRBJ1-3
size: NA
CDR3: CASSYSKGWNTIYF
DNA: TGTGCCAGCAGTTACTCGAAAGGGTGGAACACCATATATTTT

D: NA
V: TRBV2
J: TRBJ1-2
size: NA
CDR3: CASSDHGAVYGYTF
DNA: TGTGCCAGCAGTGATCACGGGGCGGTGTATGGCTACACCTTC

D: NA
V: TRBV19
J: TRBJ2-5
size: NA
CDR3: CASSSTGVSETQYF
DNA: TGTGCCAGTAGTTCCACGGGAGTTTCAGAGACCCAGTACTTC

D: NA
V: TRBV4-1
J: TRBJ1-2
size: NA
CDR3: CASSQGLAGINYGYTF
DNA: TGCGCCAGCAGCCAAGGCCTCGCGGGGATTAACTATGGCTACACCTTC

D: NA
V: TRBV29-1
J: TRBJ1-5
size: NA
CDR3: CSVGEGQGQPQHF
DNA: TGCAGCGTTGGGGAGGGCCAAGGCCAGCCCCAGCATTTT

D: NA
V: TRBV12-5
J: TRBJ2-2
size: NA
CDR3: CASGLPHQGGGITGELFF
DNA: TGTGCTAGTGGTTTACCCCATCAGGGGGGGGGTATCACCGGGGAGCTGTTTTTT

D: NA
V: TRBV29-1
J: TRBJ2-4
size: NA
CDR3: CSGLRDQKESRADLLAKNIQYF
DNA: TGCAGCGGCCTAAGGGACCAAAAAGAGTCAAGGGCAGATCTTCTAGCCAAAAACATTCAGTACTTC

D: NA
V: TRBV4-1
J: TRBJ2-2
size: NA
CDR3: CASSLPTGTGELFF
DNA: TGCGCCAGCAGCCTCCCCACGGGCACCGGGGAGCTGTTTTTT

D: TRBD1
V: TRBV9
J: TRBJ1-6
size: NA
CDR3: CASSPSGQGDSPLHF
DNA: TGTGCCAGCAGCCCCTCCGGACAGGGGGACTCACCCCTCCACTTT

D: TRBD1
V: TRBV2
J: TRBJ2-7
size: NA
CDR3: CASSEFETGPEQYF
DNA: TGTGCCAGCAGTGAATTTGAGACAGGGCCCGAGCAGTACTTC

D: NA
V: TRBV4-1
J: TRBJ1-2
size: NA
CDR3: CASSLHTAGIAYYGYTF
DNA: TGCGCCAGCAGCCTACACACCGCAGGGATCGCCTACTATGGCTACACCTTC

D: NA
V: TRBV6-1
J: TRBJ1-2
size: NA
CDR3: CASTDRDTNGGYTF
DNA: TGTGCCAGCACCGACCGGGACACTAACGGGGGCTACACCTTC

D: TRBD2
V: TRBV5-1
J: TRBJ2-2
size: NA
CDR3: CASSSMTSGGYSTGELFF
DNA: TGCGCCAGCAGCTCCATGACTAGCGGGGGGTATAGCACCGGGGAGCTGTTTTTT

D: NA
V: TRBV11-2
J: TRBJ1-1
size: NA
CDR3: CASSLAGLYTEAFF
DNA: TGTGCCAGCAGCTTGGCGGGACTGTACACTGAAGCTTTCTTT

D: TRBD1
V: TRBV7-9
J: TRBJ1-1
size: NA
CDR3: CASSPGTVGTEAFF
DNA: TGTGCCAGCAGCCCCGGGACAGTCGGCACTGAAGCTTTCTTT

D: NA
V: TRBV5-1
J: TRBJ2-4
size: once
CDR3: CASSLGSQNIQYF
DNA: TGCGCCAGCAGCTTGGGATCACAAAACATTCAGTACTTC

D: TRBD1
V: TRBV18
J: TRBJ1-3
size: NA
CDR3: CASSPGTVSGNTIYF
DNA: TGTGCCAGCTCACCAGGGACAGTCTCTGGAAACACCATATATTTT

D: NA
V: TRBV14
J: TRBJ1-1
size: NA
CDR3: CASSPQGTEAFF
DNA: TGTGCCAGCAGCCCACAGGGAACTGAAGCTTTCTTT

D: NA
V: TRBV2
J: TRBJ1-1
size: NA
CDR3: CASKVRENTEAFF
DNA: TGTGCCAGCAAAGTCAGGGAAAACACTGAAGCTTTCTTT

D: NA
V: TRBV6-5
J: TRBJ2-2
size: NA
CDR3: CASTLRFVTGELFF
DNA: TGTGCCAGCACCTTACGGTTCGTCACCGGGGAGCTGTTTTTT

D: NA
V: TRBV28
J: TRBJ1-2
size: NA
CDR3: CASRSQRYYGYTF
DNA: TGTGCCAGCCGCTCTCAGAGATACTATGGCTACACCTTC

D: NA
V: TRBV7-3
J: TRBJ2-6
size: NA
CDR3: CASSLGRHSGANVLTF
DNA: TGTGCCAGCAGCTTGGGACGGCACTCTGGGGCCAACGTCCTGACTTTC

D: TRBD2
V: TRBV18
J: TRBJ2-1
size: NA
CDR3: CASSPLAGEQFF
DNA: TGTGCCAGCTCGCCTCTAGCGGGTGAGCAGTTCTTC

D: TRBD1
V: TRBV2
J: TRBJ2-5
size: NA
CDR3: CASSVVRDRVRETQYF
DNA: TGTGCCAGCAGTGTCGTAAGGGACAGGGTCCGGGAGACCCAGTACTTC

D: TRBD2
V: TRBV29-1
J: TRBJ2-7
size: NA
CDR3: CSVGSGAGWVEQYF
DNA: TGCAGCGTTGGATCGGGAGCGGGGTGGGTCGAGCAGTACTTC

D: TRBD1
V: TRBV5-4
J: TRBJ2-2
size: once
CDR3: CASSIRDRGRTGELFF
DNA: TGTGCCAGCAGCATCCGGGACAGGGGTAGGACCGGGGAGCTGTTTTTT

D: NA
V: TRBV5-1
J: TRBJ2-7
size: NA
CDR3: CASSFSRDSSYEQYF
DNA: TGCGCCAGCAGCTTCTCGCGGGACAGCTCCTACGAGCAGTACTTC

D: TRBD1
V: TRBV6-5
J: TRBJ1-1
size: NA
CDR3: CASRADRDTEAFF
DNA: TGTGCCAGCAGAGCGGACAGGGACACTGAAGCTTTCTTT

D: NA
V: TRBV5-5
J: TRBJ2-1
size: NA
CDR3: CASSSTRRRSSYNEQFF
DNA: TGTGCCAGCAGCTCGACGAGGCGGAGGAGCTCCTACAATGAGCAGTTCTTC

D: NA
V: TRBV10-3
J: TRBJ2-7
size: NA
CDR3: CATKGTHSYEQYF
DNA: TGTGCCACGAAGGGGACACACTCCTACGAGCAGTACTTC

D: NA
V: TRBV18
J: TRBJ2-2
size: NA
CDR3: CASSPPGTRNTGELFF
DNA: TGTGCCAGCTCACCACCCGGGACAAGGAACACCGGGGAGCTGTTTTTT

D: TRBD1
V: TRBV5-1
J: TRBJ1-2
size: NA
CDR3: CASRPSVGQGAYYGYTF
DNA: TGCGCCAGCAGACCATCCGTGGGACAGGGGGCTTACTATGGCTACACCTTC

D: NA
V: TRBV5-1
J: TRBJ1-3
size: NA
CDR3: CASSLAPTSGNTIYF
DNA: TGCGCCAGCAGCTTGGCCCCAACCTCTGGAAACACCATATATTTT

D: TRBD2
V: TRBV5-1
J: TRBJ2-7
size: once
CDR3: CASSPTSGVYEQYF
DNA: TGCGCCAGCAGCCCGACTAGCGGGGTCTACGAGCAGTACTTC

D: TRBD1
V: TRBV6-1
J: TRBJ1-2
size: NA
CDR3: CASSGRDRARGGYTF
DNA: TGTGCCAGCAGTGGCCGGGACAGGGCACGCGGTGGCTACACCTTC

D: TRBD1
V: TRBV19
J: TRBJ1-1
size: NA
CDR3: CARVDRGMNTEAFF
DNA: TGTGCCAGGGTCGACAGGGGCATGAACACTGAAGCTTTCTTT

D: NA
V: TRBV5-5
J: TRBJ1-1
size: NA
CDR3: CASSFVVGTEAFF
DNA: TGTGCCAGCAGCTTTGTGGTTGGCACTGAAGCTTTCTTT

D: NA
V: TRBV7-9
J: TRBJ1-1
size: NA
CDR3: CASSLRGHTEAFF
DNA: TGTGCCAGCAGCTTACGGGGGCACACTGAAGCTTTCTTT